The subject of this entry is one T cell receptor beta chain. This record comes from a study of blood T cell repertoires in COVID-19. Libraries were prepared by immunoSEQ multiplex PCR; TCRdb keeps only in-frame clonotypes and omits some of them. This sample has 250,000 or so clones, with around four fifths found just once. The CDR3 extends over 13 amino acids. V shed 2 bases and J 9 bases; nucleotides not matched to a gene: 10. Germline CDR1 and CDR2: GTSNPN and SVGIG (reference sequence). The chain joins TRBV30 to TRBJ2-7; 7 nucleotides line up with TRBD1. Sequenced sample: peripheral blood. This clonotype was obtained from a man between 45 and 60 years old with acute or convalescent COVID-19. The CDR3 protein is CAWSPDRVGVQYF. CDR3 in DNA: TGTGCCTGGAGTCCCGACAGGGTAGGGGTGCAGTACTTC.